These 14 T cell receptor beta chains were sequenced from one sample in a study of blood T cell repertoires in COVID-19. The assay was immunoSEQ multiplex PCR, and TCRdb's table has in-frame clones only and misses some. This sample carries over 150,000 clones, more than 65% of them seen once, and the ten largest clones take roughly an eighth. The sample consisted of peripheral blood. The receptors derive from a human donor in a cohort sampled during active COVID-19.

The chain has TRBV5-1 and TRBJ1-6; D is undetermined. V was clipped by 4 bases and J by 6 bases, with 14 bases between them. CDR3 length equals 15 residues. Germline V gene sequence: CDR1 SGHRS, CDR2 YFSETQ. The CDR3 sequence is CASSPALSGNSPLHF. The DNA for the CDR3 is TGCGCCAGCAGCCCTGCGCTTTCGGGTAATTCACCCCTCCACTTT.

CDR3 amino acids: CASSTTGGEETQYF. CDR3 DNA sequence: TGTGCCAGTAGTACGACAGGGGGCGAGGAGACCCAGTACTTC. The chain recombines TRBV19 with TRBJ2-5, with 10 bases lining up with TRBD1. Looked up from germline, CDR1 is LNHDA and CDR2 is SQIVND (reference sequence). With 4 bases clipped from V and 5 bases from J, the junction kept 4 bases outside the gene matches. This CDR3 comprises 14 residues. The whole variable domain, filled in from reference TRBV19 and TRBJ2-5, reads DGGITQSPKYLFRKEGQNVTLSCEQNLNHDAMYWYRQDPGQGLRLIYYSQIVNDFQKGDIAEGYSVSREKKESFPLTVTSAQKNPTAFYLCASSTTGGEETQYFGPGTRLLVL.

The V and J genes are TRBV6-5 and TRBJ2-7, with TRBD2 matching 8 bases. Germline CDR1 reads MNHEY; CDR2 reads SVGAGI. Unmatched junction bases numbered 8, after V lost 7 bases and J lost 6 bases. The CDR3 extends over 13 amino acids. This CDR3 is CASTREGSSEQYF. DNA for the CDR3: TGTGCCAGCACACGGGAGGGTAGCAGCGAGCAGTACTTC.

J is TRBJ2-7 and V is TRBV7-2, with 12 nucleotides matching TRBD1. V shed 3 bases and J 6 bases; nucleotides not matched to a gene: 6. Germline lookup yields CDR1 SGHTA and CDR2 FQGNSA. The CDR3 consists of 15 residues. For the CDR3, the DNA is TGTGCCAGCAGCTTCCTCGGGACAGGGGGCCTCGAGCAGTACTTC. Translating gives CASSFLGTGGLEQYF.

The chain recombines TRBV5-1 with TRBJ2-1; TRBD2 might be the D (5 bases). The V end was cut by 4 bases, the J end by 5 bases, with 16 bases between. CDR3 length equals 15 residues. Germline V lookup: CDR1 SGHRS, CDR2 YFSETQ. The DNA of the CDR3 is TGCGCCAGCAGCGATTCCGGGAACACACACAATGAGCAGTTCTTC. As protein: CASSDSGNTHNEQFF.

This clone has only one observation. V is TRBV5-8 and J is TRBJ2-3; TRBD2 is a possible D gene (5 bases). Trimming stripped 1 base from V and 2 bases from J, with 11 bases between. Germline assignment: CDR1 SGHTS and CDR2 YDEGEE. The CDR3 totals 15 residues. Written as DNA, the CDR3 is TGTGCCAGCAGCTTGAATAGCGCATCCACAGATACGCAGTATTTT. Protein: CASSLNSASTDTQYF.

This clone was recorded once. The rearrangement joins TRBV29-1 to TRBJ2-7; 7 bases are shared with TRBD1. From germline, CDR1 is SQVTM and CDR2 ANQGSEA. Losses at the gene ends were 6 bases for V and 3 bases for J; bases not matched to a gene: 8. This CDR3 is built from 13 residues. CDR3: CSVKKGQYYEQYF. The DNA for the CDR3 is TGCAGCGTCAAGAAGGGACAGTACTACGAGCAGTACTTC.

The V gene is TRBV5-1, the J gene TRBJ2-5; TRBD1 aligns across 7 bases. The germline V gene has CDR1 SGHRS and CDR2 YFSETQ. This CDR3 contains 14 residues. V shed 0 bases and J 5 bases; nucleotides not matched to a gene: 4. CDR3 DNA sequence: TGCGCCAGCAGCTTGGGAGACAGGGCGGAGACCCAGTACTTC. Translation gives CASSLGDRAETQYF.

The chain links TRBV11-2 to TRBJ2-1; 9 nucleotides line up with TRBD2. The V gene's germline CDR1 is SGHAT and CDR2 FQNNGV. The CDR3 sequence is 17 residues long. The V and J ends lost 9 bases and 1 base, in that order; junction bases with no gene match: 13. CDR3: CASQPRLAASSYNEQFF. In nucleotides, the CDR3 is TGTGCCAGTCAGCCGAGACTAGCGGCGAGTTCCTACAATGAGCAGTTCTTC.

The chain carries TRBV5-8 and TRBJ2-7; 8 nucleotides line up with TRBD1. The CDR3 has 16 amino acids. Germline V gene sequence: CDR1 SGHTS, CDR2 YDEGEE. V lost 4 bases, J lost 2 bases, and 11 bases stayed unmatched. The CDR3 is CASSEEWTGWTYEQYF. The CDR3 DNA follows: TGTGCCAGCAGCGAAGAGTGGACAGGGTGGACCTACGAGCAGTACTTC.

CDR3 region: CATEQTTGELFF. The CDR3 nucleotides read TGTGCCACCGAACAGACCACCGGGGAGCTGTTTTTT. This sequence joins TRBV24-1 and TRBJ2-2; D is undetermined. CDR1 KGHDR and CDR2 SFDVKD come from the germline V gene. V was pared by 9 bases and J by 4 bases, with 8 bases between. This CDR3 has 12 amino acids.

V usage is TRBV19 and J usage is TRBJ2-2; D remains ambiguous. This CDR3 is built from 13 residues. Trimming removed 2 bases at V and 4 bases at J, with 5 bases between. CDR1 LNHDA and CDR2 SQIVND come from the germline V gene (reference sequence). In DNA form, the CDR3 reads TGTGCCAGTAGTATACACACCACCGGGGAGCTGTTTTTT. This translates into CASSIHTTGELFF.

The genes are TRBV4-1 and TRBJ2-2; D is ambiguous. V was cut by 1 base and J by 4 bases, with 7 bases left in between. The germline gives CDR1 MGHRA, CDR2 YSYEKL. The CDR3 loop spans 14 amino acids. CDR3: CASSQVGSTGELFF. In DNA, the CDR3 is TGCGCCAGCAGCCAAGTTGGCAGCACCGGGGAGCTGTTTTTT.

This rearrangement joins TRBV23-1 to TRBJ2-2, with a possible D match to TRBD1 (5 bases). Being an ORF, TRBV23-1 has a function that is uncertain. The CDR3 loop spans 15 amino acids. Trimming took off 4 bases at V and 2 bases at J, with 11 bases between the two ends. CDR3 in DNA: TGCGCCAGCAGTCCGGACGGACAAAACACCGGGGAGCTGTTTTTT. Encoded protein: CASSPDGQNTGELFF.